The 3 T cell receptor beta chains below were found in one sample sequenced in a study of blood T cell repertoires in COVID-19. The data were produced by immunoSEQ multiplex PCR, yet TCRdb's version contains in-frame clones alone and is incomplete. Counted here are about 160,000 clones, roughly 79% occurring once; the ten biggest clones make up approximately 21%. The specimen was peripheral blood. Receptors originate from a woman of 80 years or more with acute or convalescent COVID-19.

The chain couples TRBV7-2 to TRBJ1-2, with D hard to call. Germline-derived CDR1 and CDR2 are SGHTA and FQGNSA. The CDR3 has 14 residues. The V gene lost 3 bases and the J gene lost 7 bases, with 15 bases spanning the gap. As DNA, the CDR3 is TGTGCCAGCAGCTTCGACCCCAAAGCAGGTGGCTACACCTTC. Its protein is CASSFDPKAGGYTF.

The chain employs TRBV7-9 and TRBJ2-2, with D perhaps matching TRBD1 (6 bases). The V end was cut by 0 bases, the J end by 5 bases, with 7 bases between. From germline, CDR1 is SEHNR and CDR2 FQNEAQ (reference sequence). This CDR3 has 14 residues. CDR3 loop: CASSLAGATGELFF. The CDR3 DNA reads as TGTGCCAGCAGCTTAGCGGGGGCGACCGGGGAGCTGTTTTTT. Full variable domain (missing parts from reference TRBV7-9 and TRBJ2-2): DTGVSQNPRHKITKRGQNVTFRCDPISEHNRLYWYRQTLGQGPEFLTYFQNEAQLEKSRLLSDRFSAERPKGSFSTLEIQRTEQGDSAMYLCASSLAGATGELFFGEGSRLTVL.

The chain has TRBV10-3 and TRBJ1-4; D perhaps matches TRBD1 (5 bases). V was shortened by 4 bases and J by 0 bases, with 6 bases between the two germline ends. In germline, CDR1 is ENHRY, CDR2 SYGVKD. The CDR3 runs to 14 residues. In DNA, the CDR3 is TGTGCCATCAGTGCGGGGGCAACTAATGAAAAACTGTTTTTT. It codes for CAISAGATNEKLFF.